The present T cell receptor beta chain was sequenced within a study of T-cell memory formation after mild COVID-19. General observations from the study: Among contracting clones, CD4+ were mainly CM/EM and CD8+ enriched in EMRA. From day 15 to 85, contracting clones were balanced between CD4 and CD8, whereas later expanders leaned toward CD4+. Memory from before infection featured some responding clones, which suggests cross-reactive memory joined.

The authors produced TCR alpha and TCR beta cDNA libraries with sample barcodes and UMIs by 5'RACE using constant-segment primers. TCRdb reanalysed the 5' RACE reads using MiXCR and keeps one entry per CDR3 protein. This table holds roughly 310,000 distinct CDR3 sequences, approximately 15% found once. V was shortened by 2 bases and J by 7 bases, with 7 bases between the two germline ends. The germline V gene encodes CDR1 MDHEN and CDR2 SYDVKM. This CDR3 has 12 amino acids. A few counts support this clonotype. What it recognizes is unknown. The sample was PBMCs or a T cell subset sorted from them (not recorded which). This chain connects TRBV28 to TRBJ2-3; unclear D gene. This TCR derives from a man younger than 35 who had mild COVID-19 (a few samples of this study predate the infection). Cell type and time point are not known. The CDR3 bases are TGTGCCAGCAGTTTAAGTGGGTATACGCAGTATTTT. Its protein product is CASSLSGYTQYF.